This T cell receptor beta chain was found in a study of T cells in Graves' hyperthyroidism and ophthalmopathy. The authors took PBMCs from 10 ml fresh peripheral blood. The trim removed 4 bases at V and 2 bases at J, leaving 12 bases unmatched. The germline V gene has CDR1 SGHRS and CDR2 YFSETQ. The CDR3 is made up of 18 amino acids. Study-wide results and limits: Onset of ophthalmopathy came a median approximately 6.5 months after the model predicted it.

Worth noting for this clonotype: Its antigen remains unidentified.

TCR beta CDR3 region amplification was performed from RNA transcripts. The HTBI set primed first-round TCR CDR3 RT-PCR. A single record per CDR3 protein comes from TCRdb applying MiXCR to the multiplex PCR reads. The table includes some 440,000 distinct CDR3 sequences, around a sixth detected once. The receptor was derived from a woman in her late teens or twenties with Graves' hyperthyroidism. The specimen sequenced was blood. The chain is built from TRBV5-1 and TRBJ2-1, with 10 bases identical to TRBD2. The CDR3 spells CASSTTSSGSLPYNEQFF. CDR3 nucleotides: TGCGCCAGCAGCACCACGTCTAGCGGGAGCCTCCCCTACAATGAGCAGTTCTTC.